Presented here are 10 T cell receptor beta chains from one specimen sequenced in a study of cytomegalovirus exposure and HLA in healthy donors. Sequenced by immunoSEQ multiplex PCR; TCRdb stores in-frame clones only, minus some. The sample holds under 400,000 clones, roughly 88% seen once. The sequenced sample consisted of PBMCs. These receptors came from a woman between 18 and 29 years old in good health and CMV-seronegative.

The rearrangement uses TRBV7-9 and TRBJ1-4; D uncertain. Trimming removed 1 base at V and 3 bases at J, with 12 bases between. The germline V gene has CDR1 SEHNR and CDR2 FQNEAQ (reference sequence). This CDR3 contains 16 residues. The CDR3 DNA follows: TGTGCCAGCAGCTTAGAGGAGGCGTGGGCTAATGAAAAACTGTTTTTT. It specifies CASSLEEAWANEKLFF.

CDR3 DNA sequence: TGTGCCAGCAGACAGGACCCCTTGATGAACACTGAAGCTTTCTTT. Its protein is CASRQDPLMNTEAFF. The V call is TRBV2, the J call TRBJ1-1, with D possibly matching TRBD1 (5 bases). The CDR3 is 15 residues long. Trimming stripped 6 bases from V and 0 bases from J, with 14 bases between. Germline-derived CDR1 and CDR2 are SNHLY and FYNNEI.

J is TRBJ1-1 and V is TRBV13; 7 bases agree with TRBD1. Trimming took 6 bases from V and 5 from J; bases not matched to a gene: 9. Germline V gives CDR1 PRHDT, CDR2 FYEKMQ (reference sequence). This CDR3 contains 14 residues. CDR3 amino acids: CASSGRTGGTEAFF. DNA for the CDR3: TGTGCCAGCAGTGGTCGGACAGGAGGTACTGAAGCTTTCTTT.

The CDR3 loop is CASIRQPSNQPQHF. The CDR3 coding sequence is TGTGCCAGCATCAGACAGCCTAGCAATCAGCCCCAGCATTTT. This rearrangement joins TRBV28 to TRBJ1-5; the D gene is possibly TRBD1 (5 bases). The CDR3 length is 14 residues. Looked up from germline, CDR1 is MDHEN and CDR2 is SYDVKM. The germline V and J ends were trimmed by 7 bases and 0 bases, with 10 bases remaining between them.

This clone was counted once. The chain couples TRBV5-1 to TRBJ1-2, with 12 nucleotides matching TRBD1. In germline, CDR1 is SGHRS, CDR2 YFSETQ. V dropped 2 bases and J dropped 6; count of bases not matched to a gene: 2. This CDR3 contains 14 residues. The CDR3 spells CASSFRDRGHGYTF. The CDR3 DNA sequence: TGCGCCAGCAGCTTCCGGGACAGGGGGCATGGCTACACCTTC.

The chain uses TRBV19 and TRBJ2-7; 9 nucleotides line up with TRBD1. The CDR3 is 15 amino acids. The V and J ends lost 6 bases and 5 bases, in that order; junction bases with no gene match: 11. Germline V CDR1 and CDR2: LNHDA, SQIVND (reference sequence). The CDR3 sequence is CASRDPGQGSHEQYF. CDR3 sequence (DNA): TGTGCCAGTAGAGATCCGGGACAGGGTAGCCACGAGCAGTACTTC.

The rearrangement uses TRBV9 and TRBJ2-3, with 8 bases identical to TRBD2. CDR3 length equals 16 residues. CDR1 SGDLS and CDR2 YYNGEE come from the germline V gene. The junction had 5 bases not matched to a gene; V was cut back by 2 bases and J by 0 bases. Here the CDR3 DNA reads TGTGCCAGCAGCGTGACCGGGACTAGGAGCACAGATACGCAGTATTTT. This sequence encodes CASSVTGTRSTDTQYF. The full variable domain, its missing parts supplied by reference TRBV9 and TRBJ2-3, is DSGVTQTPKHLITATGQRVTLRCSPRSGDLSVYWYQQSLDQGLQFLIQYYNGEERAKGNILERFSAQQFPDLHSELNLSSLELGDSALYFCASSVTGTRSTDTQYFGPGTRLTVL.

This chain uses TRBV5-1 with TRBJ1-1, with D perhaps matching TRBD1 (5 bases). CDR1 SGHRS and CDR2 YFSETQ come from the germline V gene. V lost 3 bases to trimming and J lost 0 bases, with 9 bases between them. The CDR3 is made up of 14 amino acids. The DNA of the CDR3 is TGCGCCAGCAGCTCCTTGACAGTGAACACTGAAGCTTTCTTT. Encoded protein: CASSSLTVNTEAFF.

The chain employs TRBV14 and TRBJ2-7; 14 nucleotides align to TRBD2. Looked up from germline, CDR1 is SGHDN and CDR2 is FVKESK. V trimming: 0 bases; J trimming: 6 bases; junction bases outside the gene matches: 7. The length of the CDR3 is 17 residues. CDR3 coding DNA: TGTGCCAGCAGCCAAGAAGGACTAGCGGGAGGCCCTCGCGAGCAGTACTTC. It specifies CASSQEGLAGGPREQYF.

The V call is TRBV28, the J call TRBJ2-1; the match to TRBD1 covers 7 bases. The CDR3 consists of 15 residues. Germline-derived CDR1 and CDR2 are MDHEN and SYDVKM. After removal of 7 bases from V and 7 bases from J, the junction contained 13 bases not matched to a gene. The CDR3 nucleotides are TGTGCCAGCACCACCGGGACAGAGCTGAGTAATGAGCAGTTCTTC. Translating gives CASTTGTELSNEQFF.